This is a list of T cell receptor beta chains from one sample in a study of response to subunit inactivated influenza vaccine. TCRdb recomputed calls from the RT-PCR reads with MiXCR, one row per CDR3 protein. The table lists 500,000 to 600,000 distinct CDR3 sequences, approximately 15% of them singletons. The sequenced sample was CD4+ T cells sorted from PBMCs, obtained roughly 24 months after vaccination. The receptors derive from a man aged 45 to 75 who received an inactivated influenza vaccine. Both conserved end residues are part of each CDR3. The D gene is left open where the match is weak. Part of the rows lack a size; the others show once, few, many or a class for expanded clones.

D	V	size	J	DNA	CDR3
NA	TRBV5-1	NA	TRBJ2-1	TGCGCCAGCACCTCCTACGGCGGATCCTACTACAATGAGCAGTTCTTC	CASTSYGGSYYNEQFF
NA	TRBV10-3	few	TRBJ2-7	TGTGCCACTTTGACCCCATCTCCATACGAGCAGTACTTC	CATLTPSPYEQYF
NA	TRBV14	NA	TRBJ1-6	TGTGCCAGCAGCTACTCGAGGGGCACGAATTCACCCCTCCACTTT	CASSYSRGTNSPLHF
NA	TRBV18	NA	TRBJ2-5	TGTGCCAGCTCACCGCTAGCGTCCCAAGAGACCCAGTACTTC	CASSPLASQETQYF
NA	TRBV18	NA	TRBJ2-3	TGTGCCAGCTCACATAACCGGGAGAATACGCAGTATTTT	CASSHNRENTQYF
NA	TRBV4-1	NA	TRBJ2-1	TGCGCCAGCAGCCGCCGACTGACCGACGGCAATGAGCAGTTCTTC	CASSRRLTDGNEQFF
TRBD1	TRBV7-2	once	TRBJ2-5	TGTGCCAGCAGCATGGACAGGGTGGAGACCCAGTACTTC	CASSMDRVETQYF
NA	TRBV20-1	few	TRBJ2-7	TGCAGTGCTAGAGCTCTCATCGGCGGGCTTTACGAGCAGTACTTC	CSARALIGGLYEQYF
NA	TRBV6-2/TRBV6-3	NA	TRBJ1-1	TGTGCCAGCAGTTACGATCTCTCTGAAGCTTTCTTT	CASSYDLSEAFF
NA	TRBV6-2/TRBV6-3	few	TRBJ1-5	TGTGCCAGCAGTTTACTCTCTTCACACCACGGTCGGGGTCAAGATCAGCCCCAGCATTTT	CASSLLSSHHGRGQDQPQHF
NA	TRBV5-5	few	TRBJ2-4	TGTGCCAGCAGCTTCTCGACCACAGCCAAAAACATTCAGTACTTC	CASSFSTTAKNIQYF
NA	TRBV10-2	few	TRBJ1-5	TGCGCCAGCAGTTCCTCAGGGGATAGCAATCAGCCCCAGCATTTT	CASSSSGDSNQPQHF
TRBD2	TRBV7-8	NA	TRBJ2-2	TGTGCCAGCAGCTTCGGGACTAGCCTGAACACCGGGGAGCTGTTTTTT	CASSFGTSLNTGELFF
NA	TRBV5-1	NA	TRBJ2-6	TGCGCCAGCAGCCCGTATACAGAGCTCGGGGCCAACGTCCTGACTTTC	CASSPYTELGANVLTF
NA	TRBV20-1	many	TRBJ2-1	TGCAGTGGGCAGGGGCTCACCTCCTACAATGAGCAGTTCTTC	CSGQGLTSYNEQFF
NA	TRBV20-1	NA	TRBJ1-1	TGCAGTGCTAGAGGGACCCTGAACACTGAAGCTTTCTTT	CSARGTLNTEAFF
NA	TRBV20-1	few	TRBJ1-6	TGCAGTGCCTCATCGGCAAACCTCCATAATTCACCCCTCCACTTT	CSASSANLHNSPLHF
TRBD1	TRBV12-3/TRBV12-4	NA	TRBJ1-6	TGTGCCAGCAGTTTATTCGGGACAGCAGGTTCACCCCTCCACTTT	CASSLFGTAGSPLHF
NA	TRBV12-3/TRBV12-4	NA	TRBJ1-4	TGTGCCAGCAGTTTGGGGGGAAGGAGCGAAAAACTGTTTTTT	CASSLGGRSEKLFF
NA	TRBV18	few	TRBJ2-1	TGTGCCAGCTCACCACAAAGGACAGTGTACAATGAGCAGTTCTTC	CASSPQRTVYNEQFF
TRBD1	TRBV6-1	few	TRBJ1-5	TGTGCCAACCAAACACAGGGGGAGCAGCCCCAGCATTTT	CANQTQGEQPQHF
NA	TRBV12-3/TRBV12-4	NA	TRBJ2-3	TGTGCCAGCAGAATAAAGGGCACAGATACGCAGTATTTT	CASRIKGTDTQYF
NA	TRBV7-9	NA	TRBJ2-5	TGTGCCAGCAGCCCAAGCCGCCCCCTAAGGAGAGAGACCCAGTACTTC	CASSPSRPLRRETQYF
NA	TRBV24-1	NA	TRBJ2-7	TGTGCCACCAGTGATAAGTCTTACGAGCAGTACTTC	CATSDKSYEQYF
NA	TRBV10-3	few	TRBJ1-1	TGTGCCATCAGTGAGCAGAACATGAACACTGAAGCTTTCTTT	CAISEQNMNTEAFF
TRBD2	TRBV19	few	TRBJ2-3	TGTGCCAGTAGTATTGGAGCTAGCGGGATAACAGATACGCAGTATTTT	CASSIGASGITDTQYF
NA	TRBV20-1	once	TRBJ1-5	TGCAGTGCGGAACAGGGCTTCAATCAGCCCCAGCATTTT	CSAEQGFNQPQHF
TRBD2	TRBV20-1	NA	TRBJ2-5	TGCAGTGCTATCCCTGAGCCGGGGGGGGCATCCGAGACCCAGTACTTC	CSAIPEPGGASETQYF
NA	TRBV28	few	TRBJ2-3	TGTGCCAGCAGCCCACAAGTTGGGGGGCGGAGCACAGATACGCAGTATTTT	CASSPQVGGRSTDTQYF